A single sample gave rise to the 15 T cell receptor beta chains below, sequenced in a study of shared clonotypes between healthy human individuals (dated by TCRdb to between 2020 and 2021). The receptor library was made with the immunoSEQ multiplex PCR assay. The clones in this table, taken by TCRdb from immuneACCESS, are in-frame only. Not every clone is retained; where verified, under half of the shortfall comes from an unresolved V gene, and the cause of the rest is unknown. The sample yields 110,000 or so clones; about 62% were counted once. The ten largest clonotypes hold around 25% of the sample. Sample: memory CD8+ T cells sorted from blood. The cell subset or site label, as the study defines it: CD45RO+ cells pooled with CCR7-negative TemRA cells. Receptors were obtained from a woman aged 25 to 39 in good health.

In this sample, this clone turned up once. The chain carries TRBV4-2 and TRBJ2-4; D might be TRBD2 (7 bases). The CDR3 totals 18 residues. The germline gives CDR1 LGHNA, CDR2 YNFKEQ. Trimming stripped 0 bases from V and 0 bases from J, with 15 bases between. The CDR3 DNA reads TGTGCCAGCAGCCAAGATCGACGGGGGGCTGTAGCCAAAAACATTCAGTACTTC. Its translation is CASSQDRRGAVAKNIQYF.

The chain has TRBV29-1 and TRBJ2-7, with D possibly TRBD2 on 6 matching bases. Germline CDR1 reads SQVTM; CDR2 reads ANQGSEA. The V gene lost 7 bases and the J gene lost 3 bases, with 22 bases spanning the gap. CDR3 length equals 15 residues. In DNA, the CDR3 is TGCAGCGCTCGGAACACTGGGGGAGGAGGCTACGAGCAGTACTTC. Protein: CSARNTGGGGYEQYF.

The V gene is TRBV7-8, the J gene TRBJ1-2; 10 nucleotides line up with TRBD1. Trimming at V came to 4 bases and at J to 4 bases, leaving 6 bases not matched to a gene. Germline V lookup: CDR1 SGHVS, CDR2 FQNEAQ. The CDR3 consists of 15 residues. The CDR3 region has the DNA TGTGCCAGCAGCTCCGGGACAGGGGTTATCTATGGCTACACCTTC. Its translation: CASSSGTGVIYGYTF.

V is TRBV6-6 and J is TRBJ1-1, with TRBD1 identical over 7 bases. The CDR3 consists of 14 residues. CDR1 and CDR2 from the germline V gene are MNHNY and SVGAGI (reference sequence). The trim removed 6 bases at V and 3 bases at J, leaving 7 bases unmatched. As DNA, the CDR3 is TGTGCCAGCAGAGAGGTCAGGGGGTACACTGAAGCTTTCTTT. It translates to CASREVRGYTEAFF.

This sequence joins TRBV15 and TRBJ2-7; D call uncertain. Germline V lookup: CDR1 LNHNV, CDR2 YYDKDF (reference sequence). The CDR3 totals 15 residues. V lost 0 bases and J lost 1, with 10 bases in between. CDR3 DNA: TGTGCCACCAGCAGAGATCCGGCCGGTTCCTACGAGCAGTACTTC. Amino acid sequence: CATSRDPAGSYEQYF.

The gene calls are TRBV11-2 and TRBJ2-7, with TRBD1 matching over 7 bases. Trimming removed 5 bases from V and 0 bases from J; junction bases left unmatched: 4. Germline CDR1 is SGHAT and CDR2 is FQNNGV. The CDR3 has 14 amino acids. CDR3 residues: CASSPGQLSYEQYF. CDR3 DNA sequence: TGTGCCAGCAGCCCGGGACAGCTCTCCTACGAGCAGTACTTC.

Of note for this clone: One end of the junction is discordant with germline, which a read error may explain. The chain joins TRBV10-3 to TRBJ2-1; D may be TRBD2 (6 bases). CDR3 length equals 17 residues. The germline V gene has CDR1 ENHRY and CDR2 SYGVKD. For the CDR3, the DNA is TGTGCCAGCAGTGACCATGGAGGGTTGGGGTCACACAATGAGCAGTTCTTC. Protein sequence: CASSDHGGLGSHNEQFF.

This chain links TRBV7-9 with TRBJ2-2; TRBD1 or TRBD2 may be the D gene (5 bases each). Germline CDR1 SEHNR, CDR2 FQNEAQ (reference sequence). Trimming left V 5 bases short and J 0 bases short, with 13 bases between. CDR3 length: 16 amino acids. The DNA for the CDR3 is TGTGCCAGCAGCCCGACCGGGACCACGAACACCGGGGAGCTGTTTTTT. Its translation: CASSPTGTTNTGELFF.

V and J are TRBV19 and TRBJ1-1, with 8 positions matching TRBD1. Per germline, CDR1 LNHDA and CDR2 SQIVND (reference sequence). V shed 8 bases and J 4 bases; nucleotides not matched to a gene: 6. The CDR3 contains 13 residues. The CDR3 DNA reads TGTGCCAGTGCCAGGGGGCTCCGCACTGAAGCTTTCTTT. Translating gives CASARGLRTEAFF.

V is TRBV28 and J is TRBJ2-7; D possibly matches TRBD1 or TRBD2 (5 bases each). The germline V and J ends were trimmed by 7 bases and 4 bases, with 14 bases remaining between them. Germline lookup yields CDR1 MDHEN and CDR2 SYDVKM. The CDR3 contains 13 residues. The CDR3 region is CASTIFGTYEQYF. DNA of the CDR3: TGTGCCAGCACGATCTTCGGGACGTACGAGCAGTACTTC.

Notes on this clone: A junction end diverges from the germline sequence, so it may reflect a read error. The chain has TRBV7-8 and TRBJ1-2; D remains ambiguous. Germline V lookup: CDR1 SGHVS, CDR2 FQNEAQ. CDR3 length equals 16 residues. This CDR3 is CASSQVWASPNYGYTF. In DNA, the CDR3 is TGCGCCAGCAGCCAAGTTTGGGCGAGCCCTAACTATGGCTACACCTTC.

This sequence joins TRBV18 and TRBJ1-2; D unresolved. This CDR3 comprises 14 residues. Trimming took 4 bases from V and 3 from J, leaving 12 bases between them. The germline V gene has CDR1 KGHSH and CDR2 LQKENI. CDR3 bases: TGTGCCAGCTCACACTCCCCTACTGACTATGGCTACACCTTC. Residues: CASSHSPTDYGYTF.

The gene calls are TRBV11-1 and TRBJ2-2; TRBD1 matches at 10 bases. V trimming: 5 bases; J trimming: 6 bases; junction bases outside the gene matches: 9. This CDR3 has 16 residues. CDR1 and CDR2 from the germline V gene are SGHAT and FQDESV (reference sequence). This CDR3 is CASSTRQGAFSGELFF. CDR3 DNA: TGTGCCAGCAGCACCCGACAGGGGGCTTTCTCCGGGGAGCTGTTTTTT.

The V call is TRBV2, the J call TRBJ2-7; D call uncertain. V was pared by 2 bases and J by 5 bases, with 31 bases between. The CDR3 length is 20 residues. CDR1 is SNHLY, CDR2 FYNNEI, per germline. The CDR3 sequence is CASSESTPSDLSLRSDEQYF. The CDR3 DNA follows: TGTGCCAGCAGTGAATCCACCCCCTCGGACCTCAGTTTACGGTCCGACGAGCAGTACTTC.

Regarding this clone: Other DNA sequences in this sample translate to the same CDR3. The chain links TRBV7-2 to TRBJ2-1, with D possibly TRBD1 on 6 matching bases. Germline CDR1 reads SGHTA; CDR2 reads FQGNSA. V was pared by 5 bases and J by 1 base, with 9 bases between. This CDR3 contains 14 residues. The CDR3 nucleotides are TGTGCCAGCAGCCTGGACAGTTCCTACAATGAGCAGTTCTTC. It specifies CASSLDSSYNEQFF.